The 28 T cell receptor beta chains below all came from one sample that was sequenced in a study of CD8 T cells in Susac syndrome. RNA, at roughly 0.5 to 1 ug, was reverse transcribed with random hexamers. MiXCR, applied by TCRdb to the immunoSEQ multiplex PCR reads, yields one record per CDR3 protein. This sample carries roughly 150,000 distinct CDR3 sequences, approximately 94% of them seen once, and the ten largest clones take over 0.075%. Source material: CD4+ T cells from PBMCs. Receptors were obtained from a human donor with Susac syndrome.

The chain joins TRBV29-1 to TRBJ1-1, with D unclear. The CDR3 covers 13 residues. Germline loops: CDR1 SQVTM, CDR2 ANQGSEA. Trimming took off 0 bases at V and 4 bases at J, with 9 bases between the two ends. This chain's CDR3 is CSVEDSGSTEAFF. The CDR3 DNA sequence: TGCAGCGTTGAAGATTCAGGCTCCACTGAAGCTTTCTTT. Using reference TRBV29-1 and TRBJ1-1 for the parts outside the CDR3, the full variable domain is SAVISQKPSRDICQRGTSLTIQCQVDSQVTMMFWYRQQPGQSLTLIATANQGSEATYESGFVIDKFPISRPNLTFSTLTVSNMSPEDSSIYLCSVEDSGSTEAFFGQGTRLTVV.

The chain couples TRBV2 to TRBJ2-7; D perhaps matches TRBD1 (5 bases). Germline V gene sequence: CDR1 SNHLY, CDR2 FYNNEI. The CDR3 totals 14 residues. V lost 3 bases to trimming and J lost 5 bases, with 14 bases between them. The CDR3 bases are TGTGCCAGCAGTGAGTTTCAGGGCCCGCACGAGCAGTACTTC. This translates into CASSEFQGPHEQYF.

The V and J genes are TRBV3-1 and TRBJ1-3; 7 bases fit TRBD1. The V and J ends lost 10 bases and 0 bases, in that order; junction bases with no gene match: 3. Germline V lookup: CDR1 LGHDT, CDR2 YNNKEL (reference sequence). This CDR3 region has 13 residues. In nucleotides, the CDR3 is TGTGCCACCGGGACAGACTCTGGAAACACCATATATTTT. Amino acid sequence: CATGTDSGNTIYF. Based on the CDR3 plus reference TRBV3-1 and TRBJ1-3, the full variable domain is DTAVSQTPKYLVTQMGNDKSIKCEQNLGHDTMYWYKQDSKKFLKIMFSYNNKELIINETVPNRFSPKSPDKAHLNLHINSLELGDSAVYFCATGTDSGNTIYFGEGSWLTVV.

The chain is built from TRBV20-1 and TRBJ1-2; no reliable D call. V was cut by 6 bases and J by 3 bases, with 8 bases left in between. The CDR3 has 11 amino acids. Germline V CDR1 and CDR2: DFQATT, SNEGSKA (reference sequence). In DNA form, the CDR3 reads TGCAGTGCCATGGGTGACTATGGCTACACCTTC. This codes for CSAMGDYGYTF.

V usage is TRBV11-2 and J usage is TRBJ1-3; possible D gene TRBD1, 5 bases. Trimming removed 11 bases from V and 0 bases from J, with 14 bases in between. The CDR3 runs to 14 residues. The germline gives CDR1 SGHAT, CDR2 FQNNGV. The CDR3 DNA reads TGTGCCGGGGGAGGCTTAATCTCTGGAAACACCATATATTTT. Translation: CAGGGLISGNTIYF.

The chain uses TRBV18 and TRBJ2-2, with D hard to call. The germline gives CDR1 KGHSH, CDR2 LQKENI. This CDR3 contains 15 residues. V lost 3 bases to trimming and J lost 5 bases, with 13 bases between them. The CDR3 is CASSPLAQATGELFF. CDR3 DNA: TGTGCCAGCTCACCCCTCGCCCAGGCTACCGGGGAGCTGTTTTTT.

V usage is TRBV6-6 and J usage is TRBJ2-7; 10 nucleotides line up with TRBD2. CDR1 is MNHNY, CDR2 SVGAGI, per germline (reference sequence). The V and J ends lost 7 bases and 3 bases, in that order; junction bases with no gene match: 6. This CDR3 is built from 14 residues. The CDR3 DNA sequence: TGTGCCAGCAACCAACTAGCGGGAAGCTACGAGCAGTACTTC. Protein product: CASNQLAGSYEQYF.

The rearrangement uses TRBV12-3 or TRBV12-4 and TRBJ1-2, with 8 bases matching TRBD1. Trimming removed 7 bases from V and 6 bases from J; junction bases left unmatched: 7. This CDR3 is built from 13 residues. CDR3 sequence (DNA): TGTGCCAGCATCTTTGCAGGGGGCGATGGCTACACCTTC. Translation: CASIFAGGDGYTF.

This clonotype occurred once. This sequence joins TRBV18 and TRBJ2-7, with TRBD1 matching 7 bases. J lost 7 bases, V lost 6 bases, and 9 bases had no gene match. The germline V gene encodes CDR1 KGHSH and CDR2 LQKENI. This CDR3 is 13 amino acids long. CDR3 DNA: TGTGCCAGCTCCCCTAGAGGGACAGATGAGCAGTACTTC. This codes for CASSPRGTDEQYF.

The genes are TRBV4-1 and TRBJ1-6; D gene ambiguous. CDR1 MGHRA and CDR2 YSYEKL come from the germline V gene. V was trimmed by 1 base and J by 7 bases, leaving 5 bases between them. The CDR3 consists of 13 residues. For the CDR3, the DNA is TGCGCCAGCAGCCAAGGTTGGAATTCACCCCTCCACTTT. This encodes CASSQGWNSPLHF.

CDR3: CASSLEVSNQPQHF. DNA for the CDR3: TGTGCCAGCAGCTTAGAAGTTAGCAATCAGCCCCAGCATTTT. The chain combines TRBV11-2 with TRBJ1-5, with D unclear. Between the trimmed V and J ends, which lost 0 bases and 0 bases, there was a span of 3 bases. This CDR3 has 14 amino acids. CDR1 SGHAT and CDR2 FQNNGV come from the germline V gene.

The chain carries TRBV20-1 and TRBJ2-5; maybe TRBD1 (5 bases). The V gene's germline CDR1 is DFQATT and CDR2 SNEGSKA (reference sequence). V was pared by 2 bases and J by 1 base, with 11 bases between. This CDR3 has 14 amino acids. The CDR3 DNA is TGCAGTGCTAGACAGGGAAGAACCCAAGAGACCCAGTACTTC. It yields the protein CSARQGRTQETQYF.

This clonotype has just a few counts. CDR3 residues: CASRPGQVYNEQFF. CDR3 nucleotide sequence: TGTGCCAGCAGACCGGGACAGGTCTACAATGAGCAGTTCTTC. The chain combines TRBV6-5 with TRBJ2-1, with 8 bases aligning to TRBD1. The trim removed 6 bases at V and 3 bases at J, leaving 4 bases unmatched. The CDR3 length is 14 residues. Germline V gene lookup returns CDR1 MNHEY and CDR2 SVGAGI.

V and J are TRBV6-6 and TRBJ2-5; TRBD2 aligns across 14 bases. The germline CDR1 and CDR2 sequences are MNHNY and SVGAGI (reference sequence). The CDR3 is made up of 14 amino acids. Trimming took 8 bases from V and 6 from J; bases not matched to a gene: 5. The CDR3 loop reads CASQTSGRVKTQYF. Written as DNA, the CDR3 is TGTGCCAGCCAGACTAGCGGGAGGGTTAAGACCCAGTACTTC.

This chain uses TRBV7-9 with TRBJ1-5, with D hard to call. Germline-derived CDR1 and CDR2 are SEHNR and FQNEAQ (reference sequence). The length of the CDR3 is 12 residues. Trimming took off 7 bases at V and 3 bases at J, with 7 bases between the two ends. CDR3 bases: TGTGCCAGCACCGCAAACAATCAGCCCCAGCATTTT. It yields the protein CASTANNQPQHF.

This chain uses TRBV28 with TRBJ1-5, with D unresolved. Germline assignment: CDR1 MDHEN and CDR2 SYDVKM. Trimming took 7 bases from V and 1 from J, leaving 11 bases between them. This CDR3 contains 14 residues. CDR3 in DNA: TGTGCCAGCACCGAGAACCACAGCAATCAGCCCCAGCATTTT. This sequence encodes CASTENHSNQPQHF.

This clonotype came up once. The CDR3 sequence: CSATPGSTSEEAFF. CDR3 DNA: TGCAGTGCTACTCCCGGCTCGACCTCCGAAGAAGCTTTCTTT. This chain joins TRBV20-1 and TRBJ1-1, with D uncertain. Germline-derived CDR1 and CDR2 are DFQATT and SNEGSKA (reference sequence). V was clipped by 4 bases and J by 8 bases, with 20 bases between them. This CDR3 spans 14 amino acids.

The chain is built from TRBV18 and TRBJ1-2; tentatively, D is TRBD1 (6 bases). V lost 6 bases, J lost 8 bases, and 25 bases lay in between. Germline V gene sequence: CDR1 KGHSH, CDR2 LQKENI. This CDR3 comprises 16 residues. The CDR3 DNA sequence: TGTGCCAGCTCCCCGGGCAGGGGCCAATCTTCGGGCGGCTACACCTTC. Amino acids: CASSPGRGQSSGGYTF.

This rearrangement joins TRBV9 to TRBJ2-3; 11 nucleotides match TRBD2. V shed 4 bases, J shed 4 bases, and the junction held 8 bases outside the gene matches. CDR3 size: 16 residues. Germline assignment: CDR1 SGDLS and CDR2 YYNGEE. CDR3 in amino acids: CASSLTSGSRPDTQYF. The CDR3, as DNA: TGTGCCAGCAGCCTAACTAGCGGGAGTAGGCCAGATACGCAGTATTTT.

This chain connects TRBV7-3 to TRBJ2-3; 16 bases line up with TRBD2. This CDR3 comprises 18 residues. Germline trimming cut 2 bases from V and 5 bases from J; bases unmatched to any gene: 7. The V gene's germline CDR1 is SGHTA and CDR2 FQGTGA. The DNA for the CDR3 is TGTGCCAGCAGCTTACAAGGGACTAGCGGGAGGGCCCTAGATACGCAGTATTTT. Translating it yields CASSLQGTSGRALDTQYF.

Written as DNA, the CDR3 is TGTGCCAGCTCACCACCTGGGTTCTACGAGCAGTACTTC. Residues: CASSPPGFYEQYF. The V call is TRBV18, the J call TRBJ2-7; D is undetermined. Germline V gene lookup returns CDR1 KGHSH and CDR2 LQKENI. V lost 0 bases, J lost 3 bases, and 6 bases lay in between. The CDR3 extends over 13 amino acids.

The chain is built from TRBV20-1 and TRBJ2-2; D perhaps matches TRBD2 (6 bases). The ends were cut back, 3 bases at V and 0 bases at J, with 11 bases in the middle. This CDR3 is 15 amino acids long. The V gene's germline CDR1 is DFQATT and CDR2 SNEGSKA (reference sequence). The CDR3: CSARRDSTNTGELFF. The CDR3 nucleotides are TGCAGTGCTAGGCGGGACTCGACGAACACCGGGGAGCTGTTTTTT.

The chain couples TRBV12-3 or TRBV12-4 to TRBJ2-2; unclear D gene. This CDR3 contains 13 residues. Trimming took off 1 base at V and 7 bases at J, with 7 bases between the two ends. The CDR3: CASSLDNGGELFF. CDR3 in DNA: TGTGCCAGCAGTTTAGACAATGGCGGGGAGCTGTTTTTT.

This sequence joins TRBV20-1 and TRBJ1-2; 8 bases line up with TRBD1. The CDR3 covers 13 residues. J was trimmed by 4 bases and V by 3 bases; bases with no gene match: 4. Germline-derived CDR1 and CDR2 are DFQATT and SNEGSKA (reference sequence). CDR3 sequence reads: CSASRTGLYGYTF. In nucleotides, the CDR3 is TGCAGTGCTAGTAGGACAGGGCTCTATGGCTACACCTTC.

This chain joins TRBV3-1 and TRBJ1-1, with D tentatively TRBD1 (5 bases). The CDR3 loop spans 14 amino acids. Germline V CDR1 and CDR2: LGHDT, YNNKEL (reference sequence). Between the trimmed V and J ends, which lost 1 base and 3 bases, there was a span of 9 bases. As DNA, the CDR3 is TGTGCCAGCAGCCAAGTGGGGACGGACACTGAAGCTTTCTTT. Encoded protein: CASSQVGTDTEAFF.

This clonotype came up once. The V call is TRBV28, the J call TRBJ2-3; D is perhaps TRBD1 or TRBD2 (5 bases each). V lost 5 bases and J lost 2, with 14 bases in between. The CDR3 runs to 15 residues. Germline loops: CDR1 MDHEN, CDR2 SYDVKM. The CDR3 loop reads CASSTRDGYTDTQYF. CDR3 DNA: TGTGCCAGCAGTACCCGGGACGGTTACACAGATACGCAGTATTTT.

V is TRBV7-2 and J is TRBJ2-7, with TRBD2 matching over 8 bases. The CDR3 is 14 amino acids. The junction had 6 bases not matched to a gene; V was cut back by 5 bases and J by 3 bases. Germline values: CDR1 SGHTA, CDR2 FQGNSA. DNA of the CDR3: TGTGCCAGCAGCCCCGGGACTAGGATCTACGAGCAGTACTTC. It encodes CASSPGTRIYEQYF. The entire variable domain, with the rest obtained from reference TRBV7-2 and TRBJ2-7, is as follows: GAGVSQSPSNKVTEKGKDVELRCDPISGHTALYWYRQSLGQGLEFLIYFQGNSAPDKSGLPSDRFSAERTGGSVSTLTIQRTQQEDSAVYLCASSPGTRIYEQYFGPGTRLTVT.

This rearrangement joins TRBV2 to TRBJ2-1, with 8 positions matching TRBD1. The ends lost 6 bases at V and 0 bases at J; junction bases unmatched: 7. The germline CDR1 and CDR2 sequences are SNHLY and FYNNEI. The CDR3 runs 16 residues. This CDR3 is CASRTGALSSYNEQFF. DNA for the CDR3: TGTGCCAGCAGGACAGGGGCGCTGAGCTCCTACAATGAGCAGTTCTTC.